This is a list of T cell receptor beta chains from one sample in a study of OX40 agonist ivuxolimab in advanced cancers. Clones were read by immunoSEQ multiplex PCR, and TCRdb kept only the in-frame ones, dropping some. The sample includes about 130,000 clones, about nine tenths of them seen just once. This specimen was CD4+ or CD8+ T cells sorted from blood, taken in a trial of the OX40 agonist ivuxolimab. The receptor set was obtained from an adult with an advanced solid tumor such as melanoma, head and neck, liver or kidney cancer. Each CDR3 is given with its conserved first and last residue. A D gene is named only where the DNA matches it firmly. Part of the rows lack a size; the others show once, few, many or a class for expanded clones.

15 | TRBD2 | TRBJ2-1 | . | TRBV4-1 | CASSHPAGGYNEQFF | TGCGCCAGCAGCCATCCAGCGGGAGGGTACAATGAGCAGTTCTTC
13 | TRBD1 | TRBJ1-5 | once | TRBV19 | CAASLDRSQPQHF | TGTGCCGCATCCTTGGACAGGAGCCAGCCCCAGCATTTT
13 | . | TRBJ1-2 | . | TRBV7-8 | CASSPSRQWQYTF | TGTGCCAGCAGTCCATCTCGACAGTGGCAGTACACCTTC
14 | . | TRBJ1-3 | . | TRBV6-1 | CASSGTASGNTIYF | TGTGCCAGCAGTGGGACTGCCTCTGGAAACACCATATATTTT
15 | . | TRBJ2-1 | . | TRBV6-1 | CASSPAGYSYNEQFF | TGTGCCAGCAGCCCCGCGGGGTACTCCTACAATGAGCAGTTCTTC
15 | TRBD2 | TRBJ2-5 | . | TRBV5-1 | CASSLVAGVGETQYF | TGCGCCAGCAGCTTGGTAGCGGGAGTCGGGGAGACCCAGTACTTC
15 | . | TRBJ2-3 | . | TRBV5-8 | CASKIRGAAQGTQYF | TGTGCCAGCAAAATCAGAGGGGCGGCGCAGGGTACGCAGTATTTT
14 | TRBD1 | TRBJ2-7 | . | TRBV30 | CAWSVRDSSYEQYF | TGTGCCTGGAGTGTACGGGACAGCTCCTACGAGCAGTACTTC
17 | . | TRBJ1-2 | . | TRBV7-2 | CASTITGAGDRVYGYTF | TGTGCCAGCACAATCACTGGGGCCGGGGACCGTGTCTATGGCTACACCTTC
14 | . | TRBJ2-7 | . | TRBV27 | CASSYRGMSYEQYF | TGTGCCAGCAGTTACCGGGGCATGTCCTACGAGCAGTACTTC
12 | . | TRBJ2-5 | . | TRBV29-1 | CSASGVSETQYF | TGCAGCGCCTCAGGGGTTAGCGAGACCCAGTACTTC
15 | . | TRBJ2-2 | once | TRBV5-8 | CASSLPTWSTGELFF | TGTGCCAGCAGCTTGCCTACGTGGAGCACCGGGGAGCTGTTTTTT
15 | TRBD1 | TRBJ2-7 | . | TRBV28 | CASSPPGTGSWEQYF | TGTGCCAGCAGTCCTCCCGGGACAGGATCTTGGGAGCAGTACTTC
14 | TRBD1 | TRBJ2-3 | . | TRBV6-1 | CASAGQGVADTQYF | TGTGCCAGCGCCGGACAGGGGGTCGCAGATACGCAGTATTTT
13 | . | TRBJ2-2 | once | TRBV9 | CASSADPTGELFF | TGTGCCAGCAGCGCGGACCCCACCGGGGAGCTGTTTTTT
14 | . | TRBJ2-1 | . | TRBV25-1 | CASSESGSYNEQFF | TGTGCCAGCAGTGAATCCGGCTCCTACAATGAGCAGTTCTTC
14 | TRBD1 | TRBJ2-4 | . | TRBV30 | CAWNPRDSKNIQYF | TGTGCCTGGAATCCTCGGGACAGTAAAAACATTCAGTACTTC
16 | . | TRBJ2-2 | . | TRBV7-2 | CASSLRYGPNTGELFF | TGTGCCAGCAGCTTAAGGTACGGGCCGAACACCGGGGAGCTGTTTTTT
14 | . | TRBJ2-3 | . | TRBV28 | CASRTDRSTDTQYF | TGTGCCAGCAGGACTGATAGAAGCACAGATACGCAGTATTTT
15 | . | TRBJ2-3 | . | TRBV28 | CASSFYRGATNTQYF | TGTGCCAGCAGTTTTTATAGGGGAGCAACAAATACGCAGTATTTT
14 | . | TRBJ2-2 | . | TRBV19 | CASIGRGNTGELFF | TGTGCCAGTATAGGCAGGGGGAACACCGGGGAGCTGTTTTTT
14 | . | TRBJ2-2 | few | TRBV29-1 | CSVVGLRNTGELFF | TGCAGCGTTGTCGGGTTGAGGAACACCGGGGAGCTGTTTTTT
12 | . | TRBJ1-1 | . | TRBV19 | CASGGGNTEAFF | TGTGCCAGTGGGGGGGGGAACACTGAAGCTTTCTTT
15 | . | TRBJ1-1 | . | TRBV7-9 | CASSLVAGPNTEAFF | TGTGCCAGCAGCTTAGTGGCAGGGCCTAACACTGAAGCTTTCTTT
15 | . | TRBJ1-1 | . | TRBV7-3 | CASSLMGRGNTEAFF | TGTGCCAGCAGCTTAATGGGCAGGGGGAACACTGAAGCTTTCTTT
13 | . | TRBJ1-1 | once | TRBV27 | CASSPLADTEAFF | TGTGCCAGCAGTCCCCTCGCTGACACTGAAGCTTTCTTT